What follows are 21 T cell receptor beta chains derived from one specimen sequenced in a study of PD-L1 blockade in urothelial cancer. Sequencing was performed with immunoSEQ multiplex PCR; in TCRdb, only in-frame clones are kept and a portion is missing. The table shows about 95,000 clones, with roughly 84% occurring only once. Time point reported: pretreatment peripheral blood. This material consisted of PBMCs, taken around atezolizumab (anti-PD-L1) treatment. The receptors shown here come from a man between 60 and 75 years old with urothelial cancer.

The chain links TRBV6-1 to TRBJ2-1, with TRBD2 matching over 11 bases. After removal of 3 bases from V and 6 bases from J, the junction contained 10 bases not matched to a gene. Germline loops: CDR1 MNHNS, CDR2 SASEGT. The CDR3 covers 17 residues. The CDR3 nucleotides read TGTGCCAGCAGTGATGGATTGGGACTAGCGGCACTCAATGAGCAGTTCTTC. Protein sequence: CASSDGLGLAALNEQFF.

The chain couples TRBV5-1 to TRBJ1-6; perhaps TRBD1 as D (6 bases). This CDR3 is built from 15 residues. Germline V CDR1 and CDR2: SGHRS, YFSETQ. Between the trimmed V and J ends, which lost 2 bases and 5 bases, there was a span of 11 bases. The CDR3 region is CASSFRDTNNSPLHF. The CDR3 nucleotides are TGCGCCAGCAGCTTCAGGGACACTAATAATTCACCCCTCCACTTT.

The V gene is TRBV19, the J gene TRBJ1-2; 7 bases match TRBD1. The V and J ends lost 6 bases and 3 bases, in that order; junction bases with no gene match: 7. The CDR3 runs 14 residues. In germline, CDR1 is LNHDA, CDR2 SQIVND (reference sequence). The CDR3: CASSSQGGDYGYTF. The CDR3 bases are TGTGCCAGTAGCTCCCAGGGGGGCGACTATGGCTACACCTTC.

This sequence joins TRBV18 and TRBJ2-7; 7 bases map to TRBD1. This CDR3 region has 16 residues. The V gene's germline CDR1 is KGHSH and CDR2 LQKENI. After removal of 5 bases from V and 3 bases from J, the junction contained 13 bases not matched to a gene. The CDR3 DNA reads as TGTGCCAGCTCAATGACAGGGTTCGGGCTAAGCTACGAGCAGTACTTC. Protein: CASSMTGFGLSYEQYF. The full variable domain, completed using reference TRBV18 and TRBJ2-7, is NAGVMQNPRHLVRRRGQEARLRCSPMKGHSHVYWYRQLPEEGLKFMVYLQKENIIDESGMPKERFSAEFPKEGPSILRIQQVVRGDSAAYFCASSMTGFGLSYEQYFGPGTRLTVT.

The V gene is TRBV5-1, the J gene TRBJ2-1; weak D call: TRBD2 (6 bases). Looked up from germline, CDR1 is SGHRS and CDR2 is YFSETQ. V dropped 2 bases and J dropped 0 bases, with 12 bases sitting between them. The CDR3 sequence is 16 residues long. The CDR3 DNA follows: TGCGCCAGCAGCTTAGGGACTCCGAGCTCCTACAATGAGCAGTTCTTC. Translating gives CASSLGTPSSYNEQFF.

The chain is built from TRBV7-9 and TRBJ2-7; a weak D match, TRBD2 (5 bases). Trimming stripped 5 bases from V and 3 bases from J, with 14 bases between. The germline V gene encodes CDR1 SEHNR and CDR2 FQNEAQ (reference sequence). CDR3 length equals 14 residues. CDR3 residues: CASSKLTGNYEQYF. In nucleotides, the CDR3 is TGTGCCAGCAGCAAGTTGACCGGGAACTACGAGCAGTACTTC.

V is TRBV28 and J is TRBJ2-4, with a weak D call TRBD1 (5 bases). Germline-derived CDR1 and CDR2 are MDHEN and SYDVKM. This CDR3 spans 16 amino acids. Between the trimmed V and J ends, which lost 4 bases and 0 bases, there was a span of 13 bases. CDR3 sequence: CASSSLGQAAKNIQYF. CDR3 nucleotides: TGTGCCAGCAGTTCTTTGGGGCAAGCAGCCAAAAACATTCAGTACTTC.

The rearrangement joins TRBV7-2 to TRBJ1-4, with TRBD1 matching 10 bases. Trimming at V came to 5 bases and at J to 6 bases, leaving 3 bases not matched to a gene. This CDR3 contains 14 residues. CDR1 SGHTA and CDR2 FQGNSA come from the germline V gene. CDR3: CASSPGQGYEKLFF. The CDR3 nucleotides are TGTGCCAGCAGCCCGGGACAGGGGTATGAAAAACTGTTTTTT.

This clone occurred once. The rearrangement uses TRBV6-1 and TRBJ2-3, with 7 bases fitting TRBD1. V was clipped by 5 bases and J by 6 bases; unmatched bases: 8. The CDR3 length is 14 residues. Germline V gene data show CDR1 as MNHNS and CDR2 as SASEGT. The CDR3 here is CASSPRQGQDTQYF. CDR3 coding DNA: TGTGCCAGCAGTCCTCGACAGGGTCAGGATACGCAGTATTTT.

The chain combines TRBV18 with TRBJ1-4; perhaps TRBD1 as D (6 bases). The V and J ends lost 5 bases and 8 bases respectively, with 15 bases between them. This CDR3 has 14 amino acids. Germline V gene sequence: CDR1 KGHSH, CDR2 LQKENI. This CDR3 reads CASSTTGLGEKLFF. Written as DNA, the CDR3 is TGTGCCAGCTCAACAACAGGGCTTGGGGAAAAACTGTTTTTT.

The sample holds one count of this clone. This CDR3 reads CASSVGAAGLQETQYF. The DNA of the CDR3 is TGTGCCAGCAGCGTAGGGGCAGCGGGACTACAAGAGACCCAGTACTTC. The chain couples TRBV9 to TRBJ2-5; the match to TRBD2 covers 7 bases. The V gene end was trimmed by 0 bases and the J gene end by 2 bases; junction bases not matched to a gene: 7. The CDR3 is 16 residues long. Germline CDR1 is SGDLS and CDR2 is YYNGEE.

V is TRBV2 and J is TRBJ2-3, with 7 bases that match TRBD2. With 5 bases clipped from V and 1 base from J, the junction kept 6 bases outside the gene matches. The CDR3 is 15 residues long. Germline CDR1 reads SNHLY; CDR2 reads FYNNEI. CDR3 bases: TGTGCCAGCAGTATGAGGCTAGCGGGCACAGATACGCAGTATTTT. Amino acids: CASSMRLAGTDTQYF.

The J gene is TRBJ1-1, the V gene TRBV7-6; D is ambiguous. V lost 2 bases, J lost 3 bases, and 10 bases lay in between. The CDR3 has 14 residues. Per germline, CDR1 SGHVS and CDR2 FNYEAQ. The CDR3 sequence is CASSLNSPDTEAFF. CDR3 sequence (DNA): TGTGCCAGCAGCTTAAACTCGCCGGACACTGAAGCTTTCTTT.

The chain joins TRBV11-2 to TRBJ2-5, with a possible D match to TRBD1 (5 bases). Germline assignment: CDR1 SGHAT and CDR2 FQNNGV. Trimming left V 2 bases short and J 6 bases short, with 19 bases between. CDR3 length: 16 amino acids. Here the CDR3 reads CASSLRSSRGMKTQYF. The CDR3 bases are TGTGCCAGCAGCTTAAGGTCGTCAAGGGGTATGAAGACCCAGTACTTC.

The V and J genes are TRBV5-1 and TRBJ2-7; tentatively, D is TRBD2 (5 bases). Germline CDR1 is SGHRS and CDR2 is YFSETQ. The CDR3 has 15 residues. V lost 0 bases, J lost 4 bases, and 14 bases lay in between. The CDR3 here is CASSLEGLPGYEQYF. Written as DNA, the CDR3 is TGCGCCAGCAGCTTGGAAGGACTTCCTGGATACGAGCAGTACTTC.

This chain joins TRBV11-3 and TRBJ2-7; no firm D call. V gave up 7 bases and J gave up 3 bases, with 13 bases separating them. The germline V gene has CDR1 SGHNT and CDR2 YENEEA. This CDR3 region has 13 residues. CDR3 nucleotides: TGTGCCAGCACCCAGGCAGTTAACTACGAGCAGTACTTC. This codes for CASTQAVNYEQYF.

This chain uses TRBV5-6 with TRBJ1-2; D may be TRBD1 (6 bases). In germline, CDR1 is SGHDT, CDR2 YYEEEE. The CDR3 is 14 amino acids. Trimming took 4 bases from V and 6 from J, leaving 16 bases between them. CDR3 sequence reads: CASSLTGPYDGYTF. In DNA, the CDR3 is TGTGCCAGCAGCCTAACAGGGCCCTATGATGGCTACACCTTC.

This clone has only one observation. This rearrangement joins TRBV12-5 to TRBJ2-3; possible D gene TRBD1, 6 bases. The CDR3 is made up of 14 amino acids. V was cut by 3 bases and J by 2 bases, with 9 bases left in between. Germline V lookup: CDR1 LGHNT, CDR2 FRNRAP. This CDR3 is CASGFGQSTDTQYF. CDR3 nucleotides: TGTGCTAGTGGTTTCGGACAGTCCACAGATACGCAGTATTTT. Full variable domain (missing parts from reference TRBV12-5 and TRBJ2-3): DARVTQTPRHKVTEMGQEVTMRCQPILGHNTVFWYRQTMMQGLELLAYFRNRAPLDDSGMPKDRFSAEMPDATLATLKIQPSEPRDSAVYFCASGFGQSTDTQYFGPGTRLTVL.

The rearrangement uses TRBV7-6 and TRBJ2-1; 8 bases match TRBD2. Per germline, CDR1 SGHVS and CDR2 FNYEAQ. The CDR3 runs to 19 residues. Losses at the gene ends were 4 bases for V and 0 bases for J; bases not matched to a gene: 14. As DNA, the CDR3 is TGTGCCAGCAGCTCCAGAATAGCGGGGCCTTTCTCCTCCTACAATGAGCAGTTCTTC. It translates to CASSSRIAGPFSSYNEQFF.

The chain links TRBV11-2 to TRBJ2-7, with D perhaps TRBD2 (7 bases). CDR1 SGHAT and CDR2 FQNNGV come from the germline V gene. V was trimmed by 4 bases and J by 1 base, leaving 14 bases between them. This CDR3 has 15 amino acids. DNA of the CDR3: TGTGCCAGCAGCTGGAAGGGGGGGGAATCCTACGAGCAGTACTTC. Its translation: CASSWKGGESYEQYF. Drawing the rest from reference TRBV11-2 and TRBJ2-7, the complete variable domain is EAGVAQSPRYKIIEKRQSVAFWCNPISGHATLYWYQQILGQGPKLLIQFQNNGVVDDSQLPKDRFSAERLKGVDSTLKIQPAKLEDSAVYLCASSWKGGESYEQYFGPGTRLTVT.

The rearrangement joins TRBV2 to TRBJ2-1; 10 nucleotides match TRBD2. CDR3 length equals 16 residues. Germline CDR1 and CDR2: SNHLY and FYNNEI. Trimming at V came to 6 bases and at J to 5 bases, leaving 10 bases not matched to a gene. The CDR3 protein is CASRKLGGLADNEQFF. The CDR3, as DNA: TGTGCCAGCAGGAAACTAGGAGGACTAGCGGACAATGAGCAGTTCTTC.